Shown below are 12 T cell receptor beta chains from a single sample sequenced in a study of Ad26.COV2.S vaccination and SARS-CoV-2 variants. Profiling relied on immunoSEQ multiplex PCR, and the TCRdb table lists in-frame clones only, not all of them. Among roughly 680,000 clones, roughly 90% were seen once, and the ten largest hold 1.5%. Treatment here: some 20 received Ad26.COV2.S at low or high dose, single or two shots; 5 received placebo; per-sample allocation not given. Sampling happened 63 days after the first vaccine or placebo injection. The sequences come from peripheral blood, collected in a trial of Ad26.COV2.S vaccine versus placebo. The receptors were gathered from a person between 18 and 65 years old who received the Ad26.COV2.S COVID-19 vaccine or a placebo.

The chain combines TRBV19 with TRBJ1-1, with D unclear. This CDR3 is 15 amino acids long. Germline V lookup: CDR1 LNHDA, CDR2 SQIVND (reference sequence). V gave up 5 bases and J gave up 5 bases, with 18 bases separating them. The CDR3 protein is CASSSKGQPGTEAFF. CDR3 in DNA: TGTGCCAGTAGTTCTAAGGGCCAGCCGGGGACTGAAGCTTTCTTT. Full variable domain (outside the CDR3, taken from reference TRBV19 and TRBJ1-1): DGGITQSPKYLFRKEGQNVTLSCEQNLNHDAMYWYRQDPGQGLRLIYYSQIVNDFQKGDIAEGYSVSREKKESFPLTVTSAQKNPTAFYLCASSSKGQPGTEAFFGQGTRLTVV.

A word on this clone: A read error may account for a junction end that differs from germline. The CDR3 bases are TGTGCCAGCAGGCCCCGGCCCGCGGGGCGCTTTTTC. It codes for CASRPRPAGRFF. The V gene is TRBV6-5, the J gene TRBJ2-7; the D gene is possibly TRBD2 (6 bases). CDR1 is MNHEY and CDR2 is SVGAGI in the germline V gene. The CDR3 runs to 12 residues.

This chain connects TRBV5-1 to TRBJ2-3; 9 nucleotides line up with TRBD2. CDR1 and CDR2 from the germline V gene are SGHRS and YFSETQ. The CDR3 is made up of 15 amino acids. V was clipped by 6 bases and J by 0 bases; unmatched bases: 5. The CDR3 DNA is TGCGCCAGCAAAAGGAGCGGGGGGAGCACAGATACGCAGTATTTT. Protein: CASKRSGGSTDTQYF.

The rearrangement joins TRBV6-5 to TRBJ1-3; 8 nucleotides agree with TRBD1. The CDR3 totals 16 residues. J lost 0 bases, V lost 2 bases, and 3 bases had no gene match. Germline CDR1 reads MNHEY; CDR2 reads SVGAGI. CDR3 in amino acids: CASSYRTGSSGNTIYF. DNA for the CDR3: TGTGCCAGCAGTTACCGGACAGGGAGCTCTGGAAACACCATATATTTT.

The chain recombines TRBV4-2 with TRBJ1-4, with 10 bases matching TRBD1. The germline V gene encodes CDR1 LGHNA and CDR2 YNFKEQ. V shed 3 bases and J 5 bases; nucleotides not matched to a gene: 6. This CDR3 is built from 16 residues. The CDR3 DNA sequence: TGTGCCAGCAGCCAGAAGCCGGGACAGGGGAATGAAAAACTGTTTTTT. Amino acids: CASSQKPGQGNEKLFF.

The rearrangement links TRBV3-1 (or the pseudogene TRBV3-2) to TRBJ1-2; no definite D call. In germline, CDR1 is LGHDT, CDR2 YNNKEL (reference sequence). The V end lost 0 bases, the J end lost 7 bases, and 15 bases lay between the germline ends. The CDR3 is 15 residues long. CDR3 protein: CASSQDQVWMGGYTF. CDR3 DNA sequence: TGTGCCAGCAGCCAAGATCAGGTTTGGATGGGTGGCTACACCTTC.

This clone has a handful of counts. This chain uses TRBV7-9 with TRBJ2-7, with TRBD1 matching 10 bases. CDR3 length equals 16 residues. The V segment lost 5 bases and the J segment 3 bases; nucleotides outside the gene matches: 10. The V gene's germline CDR1 is SEHNR and CDR2 FQNEAQ (reference sequence). The CDR3 loop reads CASSPGTGVPYYEQYF. The DNA of the CDR3 is TGTGCCAGCAGCCCGGGGACAGGGGTACCCTACTACGAGCAGTACTTC.

This sequence joins TRBV7-9 and TRBJ2-1; tentatively, D is TRBD2 (6 bases). The CDR3 consists of 15 residues. Deletions cut 3 bases from V and 2 bases from J, with 11 bases between. Per the germline V gene, CDR1 is SEHNR and CDR2 is FQNEAQ (reference sequence). The DNA of the CDR3 is TGTGCCAGCAGCTTGGGGGAGGCCGCCTACAATGAGCAGTTCTTC. Translating it yields CASSLGEAAYNEQFF.

The chain recombines TRBV6-5 with TRBJ1-5, with TRBD1 matching 7 bases. Germline V lookup: CDR1 MNHEY, CDR2 SVGAGI. The CDR3 loop spans 13 amino acids. Germline trimming cut 7 bases from V and 4 bases from J; bases unmatched to any gene: 4. The CDR3 sequence: CASMTGTNQPQHF. For the CDR3, the DNA is TGTGCCAGCATGACAGGGACAAATCAGCCCCAGCATTTT.

This clone was picked up one time. The rearrangement uses TRBV30 and TRBJ1-1; 8 bases agree with TRBD1. This CDR3 is built from 14 residues. V was clipped by 0 bases and J by 3 bases; unmatched bases: 3. Looked up from germline, CDR1 is GTSNPN and CDR2 is SVGIG (reference sequence). The DNA of the CDR3 is TGTGCCTGGAGTGTAGGACAGGGCTACACTGAAGCTTTCTTT. Translated, it gives CAWSVGQGYTEAFF.

The J gene is TRBJ1-5, the V gene TRBV18; tentatively, D is TRBD1 (6 bases). The V gene lost 2 bases and the J gene lost 3 bases, with 11 bases spanning the gap. This CDR3 comprises 15 residues. Looked up from germline, CDR1 is KGHSH and CDR2 is LQKENI. As DNA, the CDR3 is TGTGCCAGCTCACCAAGAGGGGGGGACAATCAGCCCCAGCATTTT. It translates to CASSPRGGDNQPQHF.

In this sample, this clone turned up a few times. The V gene is TRBV4-2, the J gene TRBJ2-3; 15 bases are shared with TRBD2. CDR1 and CDR2 (germline): LGHNA, YNFKEQ. This CDR3 has 18 amino acids. V was clipped by 6 bases and J by 4 bases; unmatched bases: 11. CDR3 amino acids: CASRESGTSGRWADTQYF. The DNA of the CDR3 is TGTGCCAGCAGAGAGAGCGGGACTAGCGGGAGGTGGGCAGATACGCAGTATTTT.